A single sample is the source of the 6 T cell receptor beta chains below, sequenced in a study of molecular identifiers for immune sequencing clone quantification. Using its own MiXCR run on the PCR reads, TCRdb lists one record per CDR3 protein. Among around 470,000 distinct CDR3 sequences listed, over 20% were seen once. The sequencing input was naive CD8+ T cells from blood, with Jurkat cell RNA spiked in. Subset indicated: FACS-sorted CD8+CD4-CCR7+CD45RA+ naive T cells. The receptors come from a human donor in good health. Some libraries in this study had Jurkat cell RNA spiked in.

Many counts were recorded for this clonotype. V is TRBV18 and J is TRBJ1-1, with 12 nucleotides matching TRBD1. V dropped 3 bases and J dropped 7; count of bases not matched to a gene: 9. CDR1 KGHSH and CDR2 LQKENI come from the germline V gene. The CDR3 contains 16 residues. CDR3 residues: CASSPRGGTGGIEAFF. Here the CDR3 DNA reads TGTGCCAGCTCACCCCGCGGCGGGACAGGGGGCATTGAAGCTTTCTTT. Variable domain in full (rest from reference TRBV18 and TRBJ1-1): NAGVMQNPRHLVRRRGQEARLRCSPMKGHSHVYWYRQLPEEGLKFMVYLQKENIIDESGMPKERFSAEFPKEGPSILRIQQVVRGDSAAYFCASSPRGGTGGIEAFFGQGTRLTVV.

Many counts were recorded for this clonotype. The gene calls are TRBV4-3 and TRBJ2-4; D gene uncertain. The V end lost 0 bases, the J end lost 6 bases, and 9 bases lay between the germline ends. From germline, CDR1 is LGHNA and CDR2 YSLEER. The CDR3 contains 14 residues. The CDR3 nucleotides read TGCGCCAGCAGCCAAGATAGGGTAGGAAACATTCAGTACTTC. This sequence encodes CASSQDRVGNIQYF.

As to this clonotype: One junction end disagrees with the germline gene, perhaps due to a read error. The gene calls are TRBV4-3 and TRBJ2-3; 11 nucleotides match TRBD1. CDR3 size: 15 residues. Germline lookup yields CDR1 LGHNA and CDR2 YSLEER. The CDR3 DNA reads TGCACCAGCAGCCAAGGACAGGGGGCGCTTGATACGCAGTATTTT. It specifies CTSSQGQGALDTQYF.

CDR3 region: CASSSPGLAGGRVDTQYF. In DNA form, the CDR3 reads TGTGCCAGCAGTTCCCCGGGACTAGCGGGGGGGAGGGTGGATACGCAGTATTTT. This chain uses TRBV27 with TRBJ2-3; 16 bases agree with TRBD2. Germline V gene sequence: CDR1 MNHEY, CDR2 SMNVEV (reference sequence). V dropped 4 bases and J dropped 6; count of bases not matched to a gene: 10. CDR3 length: 18 amino acids.

A note on this clonotype: A much bigger clone sits one base away, suggesting this may be a read error. The conserved phenylalanine or tryptophan normally closing the CDR3 is absent here, so this likely arose from a read error. J is TRBJ2-1 and V is TRBV30, with TRBD1 identical over 8 bases. CDR3 size: 13 residues. CDR1 and CDR2 from the germline V gene are GTSNPN and SVGIG (reference sequence). J gave up 8 bases and V 2 bases, and 5 bases lay outside the gene matches. CDR3 DNA sequence: TGTGCCTGGAGTTATGACAGGGGCTATGAGCAGTTCCTC. It is translated as CAWSYDRGYEQFL.

Note on this clonotype: A much larger clone sits a single nucleotide away, making a read error possible. The V call is TRBV27, the J call TRBJ2-5; a weak D match, TRBD2 (6 bases). The germline gives CDR1 MNHEY, CDR2 SMNVEV (reference sequence). CDR3 length equals 15 residues. The chain's CDR3 is CACSLSGTAGETQYF. As DNA, the CDR3 is TGTGCCTGCAGTTTATCAGGGACCGCGGGGGAGACCCAGTACTTC.